The 18 T cell receptor beta chains in this list originate from one sample, sequenced in a study of control samples from healthy donors and cancer patients. Assay: immunoSEQ multiplex PCR; the TCRdb copy retains only in-frame clones and omits some. The sample contains some 150,000 clones, just under 95% of which appear only once. The specimen was PBMCs. Receptors originate from a man in his sixties with colorectal cancer.

The CDR3 protein is CASSLSGYGTDTQYF. The CDR3 nucleotides are TGCGCCAGCAGCTTGAGCGGGTATGGCACAGATACGCAGTATTTT. The chain uses TRBV5-1 and TRBJ2-3, with D tentatively TRBD2 (6 bases). Trimming stripped 1 base from V and 1 base from J, with 10 bases between. This CDR3 is 15 amino acids long. Per germline, CDR1 SGHRS and CDR2 YFSETQ.

This chain links TRBV29-1 with TRBJ2-4; a weak D match, TRBD1 (6 bases). Germline lookup yields CDR1 SQVTM and CDR2 ANQGSEA. The CDR3 has 13 amino acids. Trimming stripped 1 base from V and 5 bases from J, with 9 bases between. This CDR3 is CSVEGGQENIQYF. In nucleotides, the CDR3 is TGCAGCGTTGAAGGGGGGCAGGAAAACATTCAGTACTTC.

The V gene is TRBV7-2, the J gene TRBJ2-7, with a weak D call TRBD1 (6 bases). Per germline, CDR1 SGHTA and CDR2 FQGNSA. The V and J ends lost 2 bases and 4 bases respectively, with 15 bases between them. The CDR3 totals 15 residues. The chain's CDR3 is CASSLSQGIIYEQYF. Here the CDR3 DNA reads TGTGCCAGCAGCTTATCTCAGGGGATTATTTACGAGCAGTACTTC.

The V call is TRBV28, the J call TRBJ2-4; TRBD2 might be the D (5 bases). The CDR3 consists of 14 residues. Between the trimmed V and J ends, which lost 7 bases and 5 bases, there was a span of 15 bases. Germline V gene lookup returns CDR1 MDHEN and CDR2 SYDVKM. This CDR3 reads CASKEGVRENIQYF. DNA for the CDR3: TGTGCCAGCAAAGAGGGAGTAAGGGAAAACATTCAGTACTTC.

The CDR3 DNA reads as TGTGCCAGCGTTGGGCCTACCCTTGCAGAGACCCAGTACTTC. Translating gives CASVGPTLAETQYF. The genes are TRBV6-5 and TRBJ2-5; D not resolved. Between the trimmed V and J ends, which lost 8 bases and 4 bases, there was a span of 17 bases. Germline V lookup: CDR1 MNHEY, CDR2 SVGAGI. CDR3 length equals 14 residues.

This rearrangement joins TRBV6-5 to TRBJ2-5; D is unclear. The CDR3 sequence is 14 residues long. Germline assignment: CDR1 MNHEY and CDR2 SVGAGI. V was trimmed by 4 bases and J by 1 base, leaving 10 bases between them. The chain's CDR3 is CASSLQPSQETQYF. CDR3 in DNA: TGTGCCAGCAGTTTACAGCCCTCCCAAGAGACCCAGTACTTC.

The V gene is TRBV27, the J gene TRBJ2-3; D remains unclear. The CDR3 runs to 15 residues. The germline V gene has CDR1 MNHEY and CDR2 SMNVEV (reference sequence). Trimming stripped 5 bases from V and 0 bases from J, with 12 bases between. In DNA form, the CDR3 reads TGTGCCAGCAGTCCCCTTTGGGGTAGCACAGATACGCAGTATTTT. It specifies CASSPLWGSTDTQYF.

This clone was counted between two and nine times. V gene TRBV10-3 combines with J gene TRBJ1-4; D remains unclear. V was trimmed by 5 bases and J by 8 bases, leaving 15 bases between them. Germline V gene sequence: CDR1 ENHRY, CDR2 SYGVKD. This CDR3 is built from 14 residues. The CDR3 sequence: CAISQGMVGEKLFF. DNA of the CDR3: TGTGCCATCAGTCAAGGGATGGTCGGGGAAAAACTGTTTTTT.

This chain uses TRBV6-5 with TRBJ2-1; 7 bases fit TRBD2. Germline CDR1 MNHEY, CDR2 SVGAGI. V lost 6 bases to trimming and J lost 4 bases; unmatched junction nucleotides: 9. The CDR3 has 15 amino acids. The CDR3 sequence: CASSPTSVGYNEQFF. In DNA form, the CDR3 reads TGTGCCAGCAGCCCCACTAGCGTTGGGTACAATGAGCAGTTCTTC.

The rearrangement links TRBV5-5 to TRBJ2-5; 8 bases fit TRBD1. Trimming removed 1 base from V and 4 bases from J; junction bases left unmatched: 3. The germline CDR1 and CDR2 sequences are SGHKS and YYEKEE (reference sequence). This CDR3 has 14 residues. CDR3 amino acids: CASSLSTGGETQYF. The DNA for the CDR3 is TGTGCCAGCAGCTTGTCCACAGGGGGAGAGACCCAGTACTTC.

The genes are TRBV6-2 or TRBV6-3 and TRBJ1-1, with a possible D match to TRBD1 (6 bases). Trimming took off 2 bases at V and 3 bases at J, with 10 bases between the two ends. Per the germline V gene, CDR1 is MNHEY and CDR2 is SVGEGT. CDR3 length equals 14 residues. The CDR3 sequence is CASSYMDSYTEAFF. CDR3 in DNA: TGTGCCAGCAGTTACATGGACAGCTACACTGAAGCTTTCTTT.

This rearrangement joins TRBV19 to TRBJ1-4; D remains unclear. Germline assignment: CDR1 LNHDA and CDR2 SQIVND (reference sequence). V was shortened by 3 bases and J by 1 base, with 9 bases between the two germline ends. This CDR3 comprises 15 residues. The CDR3 is CASSMGSQTNEKLFF. CDR3 in DNA: TGTGCCAGTAGTATGGGGAGCCAAACTAATGAAAAACTGTTTTTT.

The rearrangement joins TRBV12-3 or TRBV12-4 to TRBJ2-1; D is ambiguous. This CDR3 region has 12 residues. V was trimmed by 3 bases and J by 6 bases, leaving 6 bases between them. The CDR3 loop is CASSFGINEQFF. Written as DNA, the CDR3 is TGTGCCAGCAGTTTTGGGATCAATGAGCAGTTCTTC.

This chain uses TRBV9 with TRBJ2-2; D possibly corresponds to TRBD1 (6 bases). The V end lost 1 base, the J end lost 7 bases, and 14 bases lay between the germline ends. The CDR3 length is 15 residues. Germline V gene lookup returns CDR1 SGDLS and CDR2 YYNGEE. The DNA of the CDR3 is TGTGCCAGCAGCGTATCCAATCAGGGGAGCGGGGAGCTGTTTTTT. Encoded protein: CASSVSNQGSGELFF.

The chain combines TRBV29-1 with TRBJ2-7; possibly TRBD2 for D (5 bases). Trimming pared 6 bases from V and 2 bases from J, leaving 8 bases between. The V gene's germline CDR1 is SQVTM and CDR2 ANQGSEA. The CDR3 extends over 11 amino acids. CDR3: CSVSGTYEQYF. CDR3 DNA: TGCAGCGTCTCCGGGACCTACGAGCAGTACTTC.

The CDR3 DNA sequence: TGTGCCATCAGTGAGCATACAGGCCAACTCGCTGAAGCTTTCTTT. This encodes CAISEHTGQLAEAFF. The chain links TRBV10-3 to TRBJ1-1, with a weak D call TRBD1 (5 bases). This CDR3 spans 15 amino acids. Germline lookup yields CDR1 ENHRY and CDR2 SYGVKD. V lost 2 bases and J lost 6, with 16 bases in between.

The chain links TRBV2 to TRBJ2-3; TRBD1 matches 12 bases. This CDR3 is built from 18 residues. Germline-derived CDR1 and CDR2 are SNHLY and FYNNEI. The junction had 13 bases not matched to a gene; V was cut back by 5 bases and J by 4 bases. This CDR3 reads CASSTITGTGGASDTQYF. In nucleotides, the CDR3 is TGTGCCAGCAGTACCATAACCGGGACAGGGGGCGCCTCAGATACGCAGTATTTT. Based on the CDR3 plus reference TRBV2 and TRBJ2-3, the full variable domain is EPEVTQTPSHQVTQMGQEVILRCVPISNHLYFYWYRQILGQKVEFLVSFYNNEISEKSEIFDDQFSVERPDGSNFTLKIRSTKLEDSAMYFCASSTITGTGGASDTQYFGPGTRLTVL.

The gene calls are TRBV4-2 and TRBJ2-5, with 10 bases matching TRBD2. Germline V gene data show CDR1 as LGHNA and CDR2 as YNFKEQ. The length of the CDR3 is 17 residues. The junction had 8 bases not matched to a gene; V was cut back by 0 bases and J by 4 bases. In nucleotides, the CDR3 is TGTGCCAGCAGCCAAGACCCGTGGAGCGGGGGGGTAGAGACCCAGTACTTC. Protein sequence: CASSQDPWSGGVETQYF.